Described below is a single T cell receptor (beta chain) sequence and its context. Antigen: not known. The data belong to a study of OX40 agonist ivuxolimab in advanced cancers. From germline, CDR1 is LNHDA and CDR2 SQIVND (reference sequence). The CDR3 is made up of 13 amino acids. Trimming at V came to 5 bases and at J to 6 bases, leaving 4 bases not matched to a gene. Findings and caveats of the study: CD8+ T cells averaged more expanded clones than CD4+. There was clonal expansion of CD4+ and CD8+ blood T cells by week 6 at 0.1 to 3.0 mg/kg.

Clones were sequenced by immunoSEQ multiplex PCR, and TCRdb holds only the in-frame ones, with some missing. The sample yields 60,000 to 65,000 clones, about 90% seen once. The chain links TRBV19 to TRBJ2-5, with 9 bases fitting TRBD1. This sequence was found in an adult with an advanced solid tumor such as melanoma, head and neck, liver or kidney cancer. The sequencing used CD4+ or CD8+ T cells sorted from blood, collected in a trial of the OX40 agonist ivuxolimab. CDR3 sequence: CASSPQGAKTQYF. The CDR3 DNA follows: TGTGCCAGTAGTCCACAGGGGGCGAAGACCCAGTACTTC. Supplemented by reference TRBV19 and TRBJ2-5, the full variable domain reads DGGITQSPKYLFRKEGQNVTLSCEQNLNHDAMYWYRQDPGQGLRLIYYSQIVNDFQKGDIAEGYSVSREKKESFPLTVTSAQKNPTAFYLCASSPQGAKTQYFGPGTRLLVL.